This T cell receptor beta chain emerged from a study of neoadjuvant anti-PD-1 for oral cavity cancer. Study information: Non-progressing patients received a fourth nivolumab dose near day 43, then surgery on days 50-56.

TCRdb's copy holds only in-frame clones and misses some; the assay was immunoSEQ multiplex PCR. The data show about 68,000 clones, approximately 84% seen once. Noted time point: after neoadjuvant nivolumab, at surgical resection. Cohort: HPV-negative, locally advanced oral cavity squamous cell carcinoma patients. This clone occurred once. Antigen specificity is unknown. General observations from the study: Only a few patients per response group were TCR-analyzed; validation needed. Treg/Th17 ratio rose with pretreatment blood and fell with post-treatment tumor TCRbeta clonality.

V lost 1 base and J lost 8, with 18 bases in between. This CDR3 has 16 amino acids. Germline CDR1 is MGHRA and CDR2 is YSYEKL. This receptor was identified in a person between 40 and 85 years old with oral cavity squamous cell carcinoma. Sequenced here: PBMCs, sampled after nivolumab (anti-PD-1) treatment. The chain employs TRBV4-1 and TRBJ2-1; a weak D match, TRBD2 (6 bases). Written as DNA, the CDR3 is TGCGCCAGCAGCCAAGTTAGGGCTAGCGAGGGTGATGAGCAGTTCTTC. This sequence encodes CASSQVRASEGDEQFF.